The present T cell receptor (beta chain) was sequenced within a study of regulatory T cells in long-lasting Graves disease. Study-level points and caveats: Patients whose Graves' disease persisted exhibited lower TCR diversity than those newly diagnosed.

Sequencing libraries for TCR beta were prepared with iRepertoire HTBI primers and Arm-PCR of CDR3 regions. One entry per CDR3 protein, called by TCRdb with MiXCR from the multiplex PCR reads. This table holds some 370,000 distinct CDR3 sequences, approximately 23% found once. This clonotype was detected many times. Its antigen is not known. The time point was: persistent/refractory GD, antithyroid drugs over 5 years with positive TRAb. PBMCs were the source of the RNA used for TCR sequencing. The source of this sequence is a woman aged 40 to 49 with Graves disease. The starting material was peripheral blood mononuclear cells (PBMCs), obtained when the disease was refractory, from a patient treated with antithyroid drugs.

CDR3 sequence reads: CSARSYNRTDSNQPQHF. The DNA for the CDR3 is TGCAGTGCTAGATCTTACAATAGGACAGATAGCAATCAGCCCCAGCATTTT. V usage is TRBV20-1 and J usage is TRBJ1-5, with TRBD1 as a possible D gene (6 bases). This CDR3 spans 17 amino acids. Germline CDR1 and CDR2: DFQATT and SNEGSKA (reference sequence). With 2 bases removed from V and 0 bases from J, the gap between germline ends came to 17 bases.